At least ten counts were recorded for the clone carrying this T cell receptor (beta chain). V lost 6 bases and J lost 1, with 17 bases in between. Germline-derived CDR1 and CDR2 are SNHLY and FYNNEI. The CDR3 runs to 16 residues. The entry originates in a study of T cells in Graves' hyperthyroidism and ophthalmopathy. Amplified TCR beta CDR3 regions came from RNA transcripts. A set of HTBI primers served as the primers for a first-round RT-PCR of the TCR CDR3. TCRdb called the multiplex PCR reads again in MiXCR, with one record for every CDR3 protein. The sample comprises some 440,000 distinct CDR3 sequences, more than 15% of which are singletons, and about 7.7% rests with the top ten.

Material for sequencing was blood. The V gene is TRBV2, the J gene TRBJ2-3; possibly TRBD1 or TRBD2 for D (5 bases each). The TCR comes from a woman aged 18-35 years with Graves' hyperthyroidism. The CDR3 loop reads CASSQGRLFRTDTQYF. In DNA form, the CDR3 reads TGTGCCAGCAGCCAGGGACGGCTATTTCGCACAGATACGCAGTATTTT.